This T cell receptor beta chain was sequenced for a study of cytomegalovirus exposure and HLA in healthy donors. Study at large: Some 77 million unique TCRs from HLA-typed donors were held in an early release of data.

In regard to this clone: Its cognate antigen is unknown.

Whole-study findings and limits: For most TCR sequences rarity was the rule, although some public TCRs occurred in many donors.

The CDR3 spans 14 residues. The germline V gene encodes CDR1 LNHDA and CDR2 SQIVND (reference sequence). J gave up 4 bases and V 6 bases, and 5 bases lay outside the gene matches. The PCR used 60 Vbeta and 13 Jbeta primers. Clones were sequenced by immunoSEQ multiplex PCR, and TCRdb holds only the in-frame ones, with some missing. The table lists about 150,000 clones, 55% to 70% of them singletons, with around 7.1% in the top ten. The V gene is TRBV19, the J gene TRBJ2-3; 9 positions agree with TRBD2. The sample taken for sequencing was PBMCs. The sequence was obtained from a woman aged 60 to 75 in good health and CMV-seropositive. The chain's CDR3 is CASSSSGSADTQYF. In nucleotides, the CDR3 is TGTGCCAGTAGCAGTAGCGGGAGTGCAGATACGCAGTATTTT.